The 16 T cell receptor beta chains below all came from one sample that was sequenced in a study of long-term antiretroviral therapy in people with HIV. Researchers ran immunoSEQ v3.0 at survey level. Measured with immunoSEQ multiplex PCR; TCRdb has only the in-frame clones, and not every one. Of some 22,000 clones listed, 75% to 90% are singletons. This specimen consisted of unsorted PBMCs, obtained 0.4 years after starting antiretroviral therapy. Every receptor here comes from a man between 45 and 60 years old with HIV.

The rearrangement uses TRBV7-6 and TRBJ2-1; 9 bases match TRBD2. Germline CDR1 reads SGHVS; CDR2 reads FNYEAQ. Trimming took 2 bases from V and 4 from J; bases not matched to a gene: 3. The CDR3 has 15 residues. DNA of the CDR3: TGTGCCAGCAGCTTATCGAGCGGGGGGTACAATGAGCAGTTCTTC. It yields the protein CASSLSSGGYNEQFF.

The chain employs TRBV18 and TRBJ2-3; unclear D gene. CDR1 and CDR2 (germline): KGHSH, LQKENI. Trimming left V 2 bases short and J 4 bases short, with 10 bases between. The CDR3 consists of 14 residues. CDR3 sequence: CASSPGPAADTQYF. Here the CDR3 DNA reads TGTGCCAGCTCACCAGGACCAGCCGCAGATACGCAGTATTTT.

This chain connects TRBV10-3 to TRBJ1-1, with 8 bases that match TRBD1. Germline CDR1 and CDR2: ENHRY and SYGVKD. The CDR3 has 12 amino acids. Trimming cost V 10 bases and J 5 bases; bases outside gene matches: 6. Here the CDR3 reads CATGQGGTEAFF. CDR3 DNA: TGTGCCACCGGACAGGGAGGTACTGAAGCTTTCTTT.

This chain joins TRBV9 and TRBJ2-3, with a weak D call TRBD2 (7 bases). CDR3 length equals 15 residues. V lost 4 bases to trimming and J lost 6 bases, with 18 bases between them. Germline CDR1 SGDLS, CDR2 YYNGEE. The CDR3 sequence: CASSLYGGGGDTQYF. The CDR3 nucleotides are TGTGCCAGCAGCCTGTATGGCGGGGGCGGGGATACGCAGTATTTT.

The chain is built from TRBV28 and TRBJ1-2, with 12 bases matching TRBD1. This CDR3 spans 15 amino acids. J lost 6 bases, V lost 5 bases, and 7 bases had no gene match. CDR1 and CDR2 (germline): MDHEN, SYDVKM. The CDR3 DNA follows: TGTGCCAGCAGTAGCTCGGGACAGGGGGCAAATGGCTACACCTTC. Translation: CASSSSGQGANGYTF.

This CDR3 is CASSKEGLAGADTQYF. In nucleotides, the CDR3 is TGTGCCAGCAGCAAAGAGGGACTAGCGGGCGCAGATACGCAGTATTTT. This chain joins TRBV21-1 and TRBJ2-3; the table's TRBD2 call for D was not verified on the DNA. TRBV21-1 is designated a pseudogene. The CDR3 is 16 amino acids.

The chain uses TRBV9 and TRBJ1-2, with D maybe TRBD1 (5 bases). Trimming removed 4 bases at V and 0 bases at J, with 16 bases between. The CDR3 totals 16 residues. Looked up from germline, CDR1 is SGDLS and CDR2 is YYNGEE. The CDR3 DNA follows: TGTGCCAGCAGCCTCGGCAGACAGTCGACTAACTATGGCTACACCTTC. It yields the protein CASSLGRQSTNYGYTF. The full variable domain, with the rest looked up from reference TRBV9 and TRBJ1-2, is DSGVTQTPKHLITATGQRVTLRCSPRSGDLSVYWYQQSLDQGLQFLIQYYNGEERAKGNILERFSAQQFPDLHSELNLSSLELGDSALYFCASSLGRQSTNYGYTFGSGTRLTVV.

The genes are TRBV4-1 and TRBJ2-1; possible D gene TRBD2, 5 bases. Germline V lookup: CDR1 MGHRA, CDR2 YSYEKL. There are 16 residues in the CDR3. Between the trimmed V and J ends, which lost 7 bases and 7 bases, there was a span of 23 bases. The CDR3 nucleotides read TGCGCCAGCACCCCCGGTGGACTGCGGACGACAAATGAGCAGTTCTTC. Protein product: CASTPGGLRTTNEQFF.

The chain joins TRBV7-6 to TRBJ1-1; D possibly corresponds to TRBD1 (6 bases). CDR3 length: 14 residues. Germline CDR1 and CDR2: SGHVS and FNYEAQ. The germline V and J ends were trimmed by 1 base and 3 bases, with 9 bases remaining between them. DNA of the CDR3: TGTGCCAGCAGCTTAGGGGGGGCATACACTGAAGCTTTCTTT. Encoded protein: CASSLGGAYTEAFF.

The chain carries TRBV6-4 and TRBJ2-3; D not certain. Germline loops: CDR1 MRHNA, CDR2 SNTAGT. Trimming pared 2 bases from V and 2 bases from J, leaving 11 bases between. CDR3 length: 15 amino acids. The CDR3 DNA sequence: TGTGCCAGCAGTGACCTAGGCCTACCCACAGATACGCAGTATTTT. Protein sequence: CASSDLGLPTDTQYF.

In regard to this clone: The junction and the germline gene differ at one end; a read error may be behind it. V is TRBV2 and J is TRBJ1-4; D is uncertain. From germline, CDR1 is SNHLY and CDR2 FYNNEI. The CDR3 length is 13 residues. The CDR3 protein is CASSEVGRTDGVF. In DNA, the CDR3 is TGTGCCAGCAGTGAAGTAGGACGGACGGACGGAGTTTTT.

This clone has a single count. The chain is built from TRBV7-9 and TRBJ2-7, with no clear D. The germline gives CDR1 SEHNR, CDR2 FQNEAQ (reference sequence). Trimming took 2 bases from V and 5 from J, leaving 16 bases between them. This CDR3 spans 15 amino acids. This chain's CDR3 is CASSLFPPLRDEQYF. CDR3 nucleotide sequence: TGTGCCAGCAGCTTATTCCCCCCGCTAAGGGACGAGCAGTACTTC. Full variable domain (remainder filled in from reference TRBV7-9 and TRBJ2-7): DTGVSQNPRHKITKRGQNVTFRCDPISEHNRLYWYRQTLGQGPEFLTYFQNEAQLEKSRLLSDRFSAERPKGSFSTLEIQRTEQGDSAMYLCASSLFPPLRDEQYFGPGTRLTVT.

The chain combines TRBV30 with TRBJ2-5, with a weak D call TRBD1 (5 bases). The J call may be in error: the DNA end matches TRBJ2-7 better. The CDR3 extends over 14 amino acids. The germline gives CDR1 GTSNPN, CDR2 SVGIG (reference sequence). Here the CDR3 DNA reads TGTGCCTGGAGTGTAAAGACAGTTTCCTACGAGCAGTACTTC. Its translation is CAWSVKTVSYEQYF.

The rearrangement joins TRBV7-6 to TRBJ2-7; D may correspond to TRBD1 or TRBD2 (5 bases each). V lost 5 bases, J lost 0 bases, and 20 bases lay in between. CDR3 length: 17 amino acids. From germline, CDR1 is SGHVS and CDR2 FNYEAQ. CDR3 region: CASSPQPPGRDSYEQYF. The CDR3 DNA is TGTGCCAGCAGCCCCCAACCACCGGGACGGGACTCCTACGAGCAGTACTTC.

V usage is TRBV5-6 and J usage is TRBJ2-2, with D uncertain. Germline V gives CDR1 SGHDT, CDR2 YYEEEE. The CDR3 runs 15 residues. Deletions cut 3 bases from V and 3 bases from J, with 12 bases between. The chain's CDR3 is CASSSWNPYTGELFF. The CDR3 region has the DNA TGTGCCAGCAGCTCCTGGAACCCCTACACCGGGGAGCTGTTTTTT.

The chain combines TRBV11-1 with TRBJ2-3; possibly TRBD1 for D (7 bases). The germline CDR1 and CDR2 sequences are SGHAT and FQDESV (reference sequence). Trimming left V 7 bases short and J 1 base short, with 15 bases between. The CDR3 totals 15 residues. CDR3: CASKGGTDGTDTQYF. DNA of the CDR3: TGTGCCAGCAAAGGGGGGACAGACGGCACAGATACGCAGTATTTT.